This entry concerns a single TCR beta chain. This specimen comes from a study of blood T cell repertoires in COVID-19. The length of the CDR3 is 12 residues. V shed 10 bases and J shed 5 bases, with 14 bases lying between them. Germline V gene data show CDR1 as SEHNR and CDR2 as FQNEAQ (reference sequence). The assay was immunoSEQ multiplex PCR, and TCRdb's table has in-frame clones only and misses some. In the table there are about 170,000 clones, 87% of which are singletons. Material for sequencing was PBMCs or T cells enriched from blood (not recorded which). The TCR originated in a woman in her forties or fifties who had recovered from COVID-19. V and J are TRBV7-9 and TRBJ2-5; a possible D gene is TRBD1 (6 bases). The chain's CDR3 is CATHRQGETQYF. In DNA, the CDR3 is TGTGCCACCCATAGGCAGGGGGAGACCCAGTACTTC.